This T cell receptor beta chain was identified in a study of blood T cell repertoires in COVID-19. About the research overall: Samples came from the United States, Italy and Spain, spanning acute and convalescent COVID-19. T cells, B-cell-depleted T cells, or PBMCs supplied cDNA or gDNA.

On this clone: A clone one base away is much larger, so this may be a read error.

Germline loops: CDR1 KGHSY, CDR2 FQNENV. CDR3 size: 14 residues. V lost 2 bases and J lost 3, with 7 bases in between. The method was immunoSEQ multiplex PCR; TCRdb's version includes in-frame clones alone and lacks a portion of them. The data contain some 300,000 clones, nearly 90% of them singletons. Cohort placement rested on clinical history that participants reported themselves. This chain joins TRBV16 and TRBJ2-2, with a weak D call TRBD1 (6 bases). The TCR sequence derives from a woman between 50 and 59 years old who had been exposed to COVID-19. The specimen was PBMCs or T cells enriched from blood (not recorded which). The CDR3 DNA reads TGTGCCAGCAGCCAAACAGGGTACACCGGGGAGCTGTTTTTT. Amino acid sequence: CASSQTGYTGELFF. Supplemented by reference TRBV16 and TRBJ2-2, the full variable domain reads GEEVAQTPKHLVRGEGQKAKLYCAPIKGHSYVFWYQQVLKNEFKFLISFQNENVFDETGMPKERFSAKCLPNSPCSLEIQATKLEDSAVYFCASSQTGYTGELFFGEGSRLTVL.